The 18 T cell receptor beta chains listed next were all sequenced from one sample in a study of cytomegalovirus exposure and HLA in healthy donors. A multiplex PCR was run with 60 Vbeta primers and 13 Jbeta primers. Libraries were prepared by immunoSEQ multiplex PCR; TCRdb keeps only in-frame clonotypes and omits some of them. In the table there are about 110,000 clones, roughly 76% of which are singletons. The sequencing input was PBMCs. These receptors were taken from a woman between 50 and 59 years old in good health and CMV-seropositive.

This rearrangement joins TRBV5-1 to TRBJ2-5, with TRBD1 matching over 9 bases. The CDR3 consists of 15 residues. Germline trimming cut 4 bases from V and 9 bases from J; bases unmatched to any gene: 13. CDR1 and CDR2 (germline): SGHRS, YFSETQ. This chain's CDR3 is CASSLVGDRDSSQYF. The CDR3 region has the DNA TGCGCCAGCAGCCTTGTGGGGGACAGGGACTCCTCCCAGTACTTC.

CDR3 loop: CASSLGPGDQPQHF. The CDR3 bases are TGTGCCAGCAGCTTGGGTCCGGGGGATCAGCCCCAGCATTTT. The gene calls are TRBV5-5 and TRBJ1-5; D perhaps matches TRBD1 (5 bases). The V gene's germline CDR1 is SGHKS and CDR2 YYEKEE (reference sequence). This CDR3 contains 14 residues. The V gene lost 0 bases and the J gene lost 5 bases, with 9 bases spanning the gap.

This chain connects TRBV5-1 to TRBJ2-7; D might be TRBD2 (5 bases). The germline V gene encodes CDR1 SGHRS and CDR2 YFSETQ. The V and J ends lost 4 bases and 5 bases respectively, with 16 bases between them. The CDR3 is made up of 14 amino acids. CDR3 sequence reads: CASSPGIGWDEQYF. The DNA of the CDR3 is TGCGCCAGCAGCCCGGGGATTGGTTGGGACGAGCAGTACTTC. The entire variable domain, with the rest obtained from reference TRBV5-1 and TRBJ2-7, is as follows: KAGVTQTPRYLIKTRGQQVTLSCSPISGHRSVSWYQQTPGQGLQFLFEYFSETQRNKGNFPGRFSGRQFSNSRSEMNVSTLELGDSALYLCASSPGIGWDEQYFGPGTRLTVT.

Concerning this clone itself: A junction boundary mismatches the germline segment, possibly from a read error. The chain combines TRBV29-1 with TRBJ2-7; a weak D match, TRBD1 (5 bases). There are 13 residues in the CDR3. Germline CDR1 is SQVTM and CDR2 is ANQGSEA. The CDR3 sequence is CSVGGATAYEQYF. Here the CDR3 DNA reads TGCAGTGTTGGTGGGGCTACGGCCTACGAGCAGTACTTC.

The CDR3 here is CASSHRRGDHEQYF. Written as DNA, the CDR3 is TGTGCCAGCAGCCACCGCCGGGGGGATCACGAGCAGTACTTC. This chain connects TRBV14 to TRBJ2-5, with 7 bases that match TRBD2. The better agreement between TRBJ2-7 and the DNA end casts doubt on the J call. From germline, CDR1 is SGHDN and CDR2 FVKESK. The CDR3 covers 14 residues.

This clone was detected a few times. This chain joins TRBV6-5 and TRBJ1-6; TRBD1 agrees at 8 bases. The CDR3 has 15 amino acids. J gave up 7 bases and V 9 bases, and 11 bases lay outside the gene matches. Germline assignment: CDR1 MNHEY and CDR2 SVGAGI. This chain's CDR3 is CASRIRTGFNSPLHF. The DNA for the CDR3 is TGTGCCAGTCGGATCCGGACAGGGTTCAATTCACCCCTCCACTTT.

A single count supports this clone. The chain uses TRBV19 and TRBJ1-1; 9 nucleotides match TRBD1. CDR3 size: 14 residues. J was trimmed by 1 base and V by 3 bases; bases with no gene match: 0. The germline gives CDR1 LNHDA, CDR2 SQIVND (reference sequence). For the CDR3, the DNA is TGTGCCAGTAGTATGACAGGGGGGAACACTGAAGCTTTCTTT. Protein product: CASSMTGGNTEAFF.

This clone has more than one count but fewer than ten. CDR3 in amino acids: CASITGPAGEQYF. The CDR3 DNA sequence: TGTGCCAGCATAACAGGGCCGGCCGGCGAGCAGTACTTC. The chain couples TRBV2 to TRBJ2-7, with a possible D match to TRBD1 (6 bases). V lost 7 bases to trimming and J lost 6 bases, with 16 bases between them. Germline V lookup: CDR1 SNHLY, CDR2 FYNNEI. This CDR3 has 13 residues.

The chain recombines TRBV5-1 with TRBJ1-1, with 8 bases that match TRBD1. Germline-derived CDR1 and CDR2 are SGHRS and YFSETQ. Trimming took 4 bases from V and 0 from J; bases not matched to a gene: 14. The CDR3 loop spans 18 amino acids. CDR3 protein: CASSPGTGAWRVNTEAFF. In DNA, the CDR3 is TGCGCCAGCAGCCCCGGGACAGGAGCCTGGAGGGTGAACACTGAAGCTTTCTTT.

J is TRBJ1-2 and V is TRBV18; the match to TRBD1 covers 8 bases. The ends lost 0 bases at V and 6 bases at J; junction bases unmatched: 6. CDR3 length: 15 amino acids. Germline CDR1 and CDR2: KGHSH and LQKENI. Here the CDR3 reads CASSPPSTGVHGYTF. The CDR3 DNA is TGTGCCAGCTCACCACCCTCGACAGGGGTGCATGGCTACACCTTC. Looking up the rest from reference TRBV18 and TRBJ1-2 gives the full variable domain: NAGVMQNPRHLVRRRGQEARLRCSPMKGHSHVYWYRQLPEEGLKFMVYLQKENIIDESGMPKERFSAEFPKEGPSILRIQQVVRGDSAAYFCASSPPSTGVHGYTFGSGTRLTVV.

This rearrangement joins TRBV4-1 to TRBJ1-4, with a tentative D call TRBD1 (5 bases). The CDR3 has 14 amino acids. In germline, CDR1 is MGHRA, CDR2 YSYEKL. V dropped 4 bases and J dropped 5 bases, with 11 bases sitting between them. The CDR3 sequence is CASSLGLSNEKLFF. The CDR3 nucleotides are TGCGCCAGCAGCCTGGGACTGAGCAATGAAAAACTGTTTTTT.

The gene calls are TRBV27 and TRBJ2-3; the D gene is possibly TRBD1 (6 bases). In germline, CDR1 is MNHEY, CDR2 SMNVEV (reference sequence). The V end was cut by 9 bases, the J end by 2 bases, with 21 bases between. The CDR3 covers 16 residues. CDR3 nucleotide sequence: TGTGCCAGTTCGCAAAATACAGGGCTTCACACAGATACGCAGTATTTT. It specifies CASSQNTGLHTDTQYF.

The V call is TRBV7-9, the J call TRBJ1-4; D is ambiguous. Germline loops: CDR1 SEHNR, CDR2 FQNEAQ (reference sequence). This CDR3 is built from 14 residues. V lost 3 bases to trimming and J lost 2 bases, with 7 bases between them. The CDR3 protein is CASSLTGTNEKLFF. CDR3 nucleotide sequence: TGTGCCAGCAGCTTGACGGGGACTAATGAAAAACTGTTTTTT.

The CDR3: CASSPVAGRSREEQYF. CDR3 nucleotide sequence: TGTGCCAGCAGCCCGGTCGCTGGGAGGTCAAGGGAGGAGCAGTACTTC. V is TRBV5-5 and J is TRBJ2-7; tentatively, D is TRBD2 (6 bases). The CDR3 contains 16 residues. The germline V gene has CDR1 SGHKS and CDR2 YYEKEE (reference sequence). V was shortened by 4 bases and J by 7 bases, with 24 bases between the two germline ends. The complete variable domain, with remaining parts taken from reference TRBV5-5 and TRBJ2-7, reads DAGVTQSPTHLIKTRGQQVTLRCSPISGHKSVSWYQQVLGQGPQFIFQYYEKEERGRGNFPDRFSARQFPNYSSELNVNALLLGDSALYLCASSPVAGRSREEQYFGPGTRLTVT.

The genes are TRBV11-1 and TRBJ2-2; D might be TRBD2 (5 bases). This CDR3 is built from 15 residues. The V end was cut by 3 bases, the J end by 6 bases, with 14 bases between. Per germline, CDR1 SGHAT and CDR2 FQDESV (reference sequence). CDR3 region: CASSFLTSGAGELFF. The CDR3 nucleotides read TGTGCCAGCAGCTTTCTTACTTCCGGGGCCGGGGAGCTGTTTTTT.

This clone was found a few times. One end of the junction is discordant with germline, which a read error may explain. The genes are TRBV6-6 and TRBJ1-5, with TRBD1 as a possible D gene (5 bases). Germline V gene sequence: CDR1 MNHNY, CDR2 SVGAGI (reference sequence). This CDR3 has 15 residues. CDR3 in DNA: TGTGCCAGCAGTTACACCAGGGTGAGCAGTCAGCCCCAGCATTTT. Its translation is CASSYTRVSSQPQHF.

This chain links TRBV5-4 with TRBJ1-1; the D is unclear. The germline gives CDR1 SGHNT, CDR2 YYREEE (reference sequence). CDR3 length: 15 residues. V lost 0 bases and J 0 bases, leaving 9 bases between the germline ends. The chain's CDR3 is CASSLGSLLNTEAFF. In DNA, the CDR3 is TGTGCCAGCAGCTTGGGTTCCCTTTTGAACACTGAAGCTTTCTTT.

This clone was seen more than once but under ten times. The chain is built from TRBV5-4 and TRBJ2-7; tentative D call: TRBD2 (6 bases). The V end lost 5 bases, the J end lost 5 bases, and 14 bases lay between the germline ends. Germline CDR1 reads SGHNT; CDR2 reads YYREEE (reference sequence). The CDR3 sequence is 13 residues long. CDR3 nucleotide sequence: TGTGCCAGCAGGGATAGAGGCGGGAACGAGCAGTACTTC. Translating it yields CASRDRGGNEQYF.